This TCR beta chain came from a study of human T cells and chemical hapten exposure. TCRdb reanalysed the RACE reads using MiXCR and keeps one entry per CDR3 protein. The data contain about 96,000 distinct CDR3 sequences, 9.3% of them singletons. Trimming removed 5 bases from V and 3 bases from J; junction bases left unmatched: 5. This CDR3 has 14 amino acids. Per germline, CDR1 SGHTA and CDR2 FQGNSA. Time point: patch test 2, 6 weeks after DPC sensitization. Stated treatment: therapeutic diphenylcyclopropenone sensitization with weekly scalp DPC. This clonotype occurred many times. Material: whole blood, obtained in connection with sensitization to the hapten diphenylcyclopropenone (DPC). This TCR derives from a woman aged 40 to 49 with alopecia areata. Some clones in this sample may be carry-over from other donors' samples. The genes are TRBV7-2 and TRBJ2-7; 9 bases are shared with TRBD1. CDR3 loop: CASSETGGFYEQYF. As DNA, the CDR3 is TGTGCCAGCAGCGAAACAGGGGGCTTCTACGAGCAGTACTTC.